These T cell receptor beta chains were read from a single sample in a study of graft-versus-host responses after intestinal transplantation. These receptors have no known antigen. The protocol was immunoSEQ multiplex PCR, while the TCRdb copy is restricted to in-frame clones and leaves out a portion. The table has 80,000 to 95,000 clones, 88% seen once; the top ten hold about 0.27%. The specimen comprised unstimulated CD4+ T cells sorted from spleen or lymph node cells, sampled before transplant. These receptors came from a human donor who was the organ donor for an intestinal transplant. The conserved cysteine and the conserved F or W are not part of the CDR3 here.

J gene | V gene | CDR3 protein
TRBJ2-5 | TRBV7-3 | ASSLNTGSDQETQY
TRBJ1-3 | TRBV18 | ASSPPGASSGNTIY
TRBJ1-1 | TRBV7-9 | ASFSDRGNTEAF
TRBJ2-6 | TRBV7-2 | ASSLSPGSGANVLT
TRBJ2-3 | TRBV2 | ASAVDTQY
TRBJ2-6 | TRBV9 | ASSGHRGGPSGANVLT
TRBJ2-7 | TRBV15 | ATSTEDRGPYEQY
TRBJ1-1 | TRBV18 | ASSPLEGLNTEAF
TRBJ2-3 | TRBV29-1 | SITGQNTDTQY
TRBJ1-5 | TRBV7-8 | ASSSTFNQPQH
TRBJ2-7 | TRBV11-3 | ASSLERGGGSYEQY
TRBJ1-2 | TRBV7-8 | ASSLSFQVYGYT
TRBJ1-2 | TRBV14 | ASSDYYGYT
TRBJ2-5 | TRBV10-3 | AISEMGASLLGETQY
TRBJ2-5 | TRBV5-1 | ASSLGDGGRQETQY
TRBJ2-5 | TRBV29-1 | SVGISGGEETQY
TRBJ2-5 | TRBV5-4 | ASSRFTGGGYQETQY
TRBJ2-2 | TRBV11-1 | ASSRRKGARNTGELF
TRBJ2-5 | TRBV7-9 | ASSLVMGAEETQY